The 29 T cell receptor beta chains below all came from one sample that was sequenced in a study of monozygotic twins with inflammatory bowel disease. From its re-call of the 5' RACE reads, TCRdb lists each CDR3 protein once, without DNA. This sample's table has some 450,000 distinct CDR3 sequences. Sequencing input: blood. All receptors come from a human donor with ulcerative colitis or Crohn's disease, or a healthy co-twin of an affected twin (not recorded which).

The V and J genes are TRBV2 and TRBJ1-4. This CDR3 region has 14 residues. Germline CDR1 SNHLY, CDR2 FYNNEI. CDR3 loop: CASRTLIANEKLFF.

The gene calls are TRBV28 and TRBJ2-1; TCRdb picks TRBD1, but there is no DNA to check that call. Germline CDR1 and CDR2: MDHEN and SYDVKM. The CDR3 extends over 15 amino acids. The CDR3 region is CASSLLAGDRNEQFF. The full variable domain, rest sourced from reference TRBV28 and TRBJ2-1, is DVKVTQSSRYLVKRTGEKVFLECVQDMDHENMFWYRQDPGLGLRLIYFSYDVKMKEKGDIPEGYSVSREKKERFSLILESASTNQTSMYLCASSLLAGDRNEQFFGPGTRLTVL.

This rearrangement joins TRBV10-3 to TRBJ2-5; TCRdb returns TRBD2, unconfirmable since there is no DNA. The germline CDR1 and CDR2 sequences are ENHRY and SYGVKD. The CDR3 extends over 14 amino acids. CDR3 region: CAISVTSGQETQYF.

V usage is TRBV7-2 and J usage is TRBJ2-5. Per germline, CDR1 SGHTA and CDR2 FQGNSA. CDR3 length: 14 residues. CDR3 region: CASSLSRTQETQYF. Together with reference TRBV7-2 and TRBJ2-5, the CDR3 gives the full variable domain: GAGVSQSPSNKVTEKGKDVELRCDPISGHTALYWYRQSLGQGLEFLIYFQGNSAPDKSGLPSDRFSAERTGGSVSTLTIQRTQQEDSAVYLCASSLSRTQETQYFGPGTRLLVL.

This sequence joins TRBV28 and TRBJ2-1; the D call from TCRdb, TRBD1, cannot be confirmed without DNA. The CDR3 sequence is 13 residues long. Germline loops: CDR1 MDHEN, CDR2 SYDVKM. The CDR3 spells CASGDREVYEQFF.

The chain recombines TRBV5-1 with TRBJ2-7; TCRdb picks TRBD1, but there is no DNA to check that call. The germline V gene has CDR1 SGHRS and CDR2 YFSETQ. The CDR3 length is 16 residues. The CDR3 sequence is CASSSTGTGVPYEQYF.

The chain has TRBV5-1 and TRBJ2-3; as DNA is missing, the TRBD1 call by TCRdb cannot be tested. Looked up from germline, CDR1 is SGHRS and CDR2 is YFSETQ. This CDR3 contains 16 residues. The CDR3 loop is CASKASGQSSADTQYF.

V is TRBV7-9 and J is TRBJ1-6; with no DNA, the TCRdb D assignment of TRBD1 cannot be verified. The CDR3 length is 15 residues. CDR1 is SEHNR, CDR2 FQNEAQ, per germline (reference sequence). CDR3 residues: CASSLQAGFLSPLHF.

The V call is TRBV5-1, the J call TRBJ2-3. Germline CDR1 SGHRS, CDR2 YFSETQ. The CDR3 runs 13 residues. CDR3 amino acids: CASSHISTDPQYF.

This chain joins TRBV20-1 and TRBJ2-1; TCRdb selects TRBD1, and the lack of DNA leaves this call unchecked. The CDR3 is 12 amino acids. Germline V lookup: CDR1 DFQATT, CDR2 SNEGSKA (reference sequence). CDR3 residues: CSAFQGSNEQFF.

This CDR3 is CASRPPGDEQFF. The chain uses TRBV6-1 and TRBJ2-1; there is no DNA to check the TCRdb D call of TRBD1. Germline CDR1 MNHNS, CDR2 SASEGT. The CDR3 runs 12 residues.

This chain uses TRBV5-1 with TRBJ2-7; checking the TCRdb D call of TRBD1 is not possible without DNA. CDR1 is SGHRS, CDR2 YFSETQ, per germline. The CDR3 runs to 14 residues. The CDR3 reads CASRQVGQAYEQYF.

The V gene is TRBV9, the J gene TRBJ2-3; the D gene TCRdb calls, TRBD2, cannot be checked with no DNA. The CDR3 has 17 amino acids. Germline CDR1 SGDLS, CDR2 YYNGEE. This CDR3 reads CASSPRDSGLGTDTQYF.

The J gene is TRBJ2-2, the V gene TRBV5-6; TCRdb's D call of TRBD2 is untestable without DNA. This CDR3 spans 18 amino acids. Germline lookup yields CDR1 SGHDT and CDR2 YYEEEE. CDR3 loop: CASSRRRGLAGGTGELFF.

This chain joins TRBV20-1 and TRBJ2-2; lacking DNA, the TRBD1 call made by TCRdb goes unchecked. CDR1 and CDR2 (germline): DFQATT, SNEGSKA (reference sequence). This CDR3 contains 15 residues. The chain's CDR3 is CSARVVGDRDGELFF.

The chain recombines TRBV12-3 or TRBV12-4 with TRBJ2-1; TCRdb calls TRBD1, which cannot be checked without DNA. The CDR3 is 16 residues long. CDR3 sequence: CASTDSGTGTYNEQFF.

The rearrangement uses TRBV6-1 and TRBJ2-6; checking the TCRdb D call of TRBD1 is not possible without DNA. CDR3 length: 17 amino acids. The germline CDR1 and CDR2 sequences are MNHNS and SASEGT. The CDR3 protein is CASTPGQGATGANVLTF.

This chain links TRBV5-4 with TRBJ2-2; TCRdb names TRBD1, which stays unverified in the absence of DNA. Germline-derived CDR1 and CDR2 are SGHNT and YYREEE (reference sequence). The CDR3 spans 15 residues. The CDR3 spells CASSSGQGSIGELFF.

The V and J genes are TRBV6-5 and TRBJ1-5; the TRBD1 assignment by TCRdb is unverifiable without DNA. Germline values: CDR1 MNHEY, CDR2 SVGAGI. The length of the CDR3 is 13 residues. CDR3 protein: CASRMTGDQPQHF.

V and J are TRBV20-1 and TRBJ1-1; the D gene TCRdb calls, TRBD1, cannot be checked with no DNA. Germline V gene data show CDR1 as DFQATT and CDR2 as SNEGSKA (reference sequence). The length of the CDR3 is 13 residues. CDR3 amino acids: CSVNKGKNTEAFF.

The chain uses TRBV20-1 and TRBJ1-2; without DNA, the TCRdb call of TRBD1 cannot be checked. Germline loops: CDR1 DFQATT, CDR2 SNEGSKA (reference sequence). The CDR3 loop spans 13 amino acids. The CDR3: CSAIFQGDYGYTF.

The chain has TRBV5-1 and TRBJ2-7. CDR1 and CDR2 from the germline V gene are SGHRS and YFSETQ. The CDR3 covers 15 residues. The CDR3 sequence is CASSLELTGPYEQYF.

This chain uses TRBV7-2 with TRBJ2-1; TCRdb reports TRBD1, a call that lacks DNA to check it against. Germline V CDR1 and CDR2: SGHTA, FQGNSA. The CDR3 has 11 amino acids. The CDR3 is CASTRAGEQFF.

V usage is TRBV30 and J usage is TRBJ1-1; there is no DNA to check the TCRdb D call of TRBD1. From germline, CDR1 is GTSNPN and CDR2 SVGIG (reference sequence). This CDR3 region has 13 residues. The CDR3 here is CAWSVRQGNEAFF.

The chain links TRBV20-1 to TRBJ2-3; the D call from TCRdb, TRBD1, cannot be confirmed without DNA. From germline, CDR1 is DFQATT and CDR2 SNEGSKA (reference sequence). The CDR3 runs 14 residues. CDR3: CSNTGGGNTDTQYF.

The chain uses TRBV6-5 and TRBJ2-1; no DNA is available, so the TRBD1 call from TCRdb remains unchecked. Germline CDR1 reads MNHEY; CDR2 reads SVGAGI. This CDR3 is 17 amino acids long. Here the CDR3 reads CASSPRGPGQGMSEQFF.

The CDR3 here is CASSPSGRGPNTEAFF. V usage is TRBV5-1 and J usage is TRBJ1-1; there is no DNA to check the TCRdb D call of TRBD1. The germline gives CDR1 SGHRS, CDR2 YFSETQ. The CDR3 has 16 amino acids. The full variable domain, with the rest looked up from reference TRBV5-1 and TRBJ1-1, is KAGVTQTPRYLIKTRGQQVTLSCSPISGHRSVSWYQQTPGQGLQFLFEYFSETQRNKGNFPGRFSGRQFSNSRSEMNVSTLELGDSALYLCASSPSGRGPNTEAFFGQGTRLTVV.

CDR3 amino acids: CASRRPPVETQYF. This sequence joins TRBV5-1 and TRBJ2-5; TCRdb designates TRBD1, a call that cannot be tested without DNA. The CDR3 sequence is 13 residues long. Germline V gene lookup returns CDR1 SGHRS and CDR2 YFSETQ. Together with reference TRBV5-1 and TRBJ2-5, the CDR3 gives the full variable domain: KAGVTQTPRYLIKTRGQQVTLSCSPISGHRSVSWYQQTPGQGLQFLFEYFSETQRNKGNFPGRFSGRQFSNSRSEMNVSTLELGDSALYLCASRRPPVETQYFGPGTRLLVL.

The chain is built from TRBV7-9 and TRBJ2-5; TCRdb's assignment of TRBD2 cannot be checked, as there is no DNA. CDR3 length: 13 amino acids. The V gene's germline CDR1 is SEHNR and CDR2 FQNEAQ (reference sequence). CDR3 region: CASTRGYQETQYF. Combining the CDR3 with reference TRBV7-9 and TRBJ2-5 gives the whole variable domain DTGVSQNPRHKITKRGQNVTFRCDPISEHNRLYWYRQTLGQGPEFLTYFQNEAQLEKSRLLSDRFSAERPKGSFSTLEIQRTEQGDSAMYLCASTRGYQETQYFGPGTRLLVL.